These 13 T cell receptor beta chains were sequenced from one sample in a study of cytomegalovirus exposure and HLA in healthy donors listed by TCRdb under 2017. Libraries were constructed by the immunoSEQ multiplex PCR assay. For the multiplex PCR, a mixture combining 60 forward primers for TCR Vbeta segments and 13 reverse primers for TCR Jbeta segments was used. TCRdb limited this immuneACCESS table to in-frame rearrangements with V and J called. A share of clones is missing; checked studies link under half to unresolved V genes, and the rest is unexplained. Recorded for this sample are over 100,000 clones; around 70% of them occurred a single time. Approximately 5.5% of the sample goes to the ten largest clones. Sequencing used PBMCs. These receptors all stem from a woman aged 70-85 years in good health and CMV-seropositive.

The V call is TRBV14, the J call TRBJ2-7; D ambiguous. Germline V gene lookup returns CDR1 SGHDN and CDR2 FVKESK. The CDR3 runs 12 residues. Trimming stripped 4 bases from V and 2 bases from J, with 6 bases between. This CDR3 reads CASSPNPYEQYF. The CDR3, as DNA: TGTGCCAGCAGCCCAAATCCCTACGAGCAGTACTTC.

Only a few counts were recorded for this clone. The V call is TRBV30, the J call TRBJ2-5; unclear D gene. CDR3 length: 16 amino acids. Germline CDR1 reads GTSNPN; CDR2 reads SVGIG (reference sequence). Trimming shortened V by 0 bases and J by 5 bases, and 19 bases separated the two germline ends. In DNA form, the CDR3 reads TGTGCCTGGAGTGTCAAGGATGCGGCCTCTAAGGAGACCCAGTACTTC. Translating it yields CAWSVKDAASKETQYF.

The rearrangement links TRBV30 to TRBJ2-1; D ambiguous. Germline V CDR1 and CDR2: GTSNPN, SVGIG (reference sequence). The CDR3 is 12 residues long. The V end lost 0 bases, the J end lost 13 bases, and 13 bases lay between the germline ends. The DNA of the CDR3 is TGTGCCTGGAGTGTACGAGGAGTCCGTCAGTTCTTC. Encoded protein: CAWSVRGVRQFF.

CDR3 DNA sequence: TGTGCCAGCAGGGGAACAGGGAATGGGAATGGCTACACCTTC. Translating gives CASRGTGNGNGYTF. The rearrangement uses TRBV6-5 and TRBJ1-2, with a tentative D call TRBD1 (6 bases). Germline V CDR1 and CDR2: MNHEY, SVGAGI. V lost 6 bases and J 6 bases, leaving 17 bases between the germline ends. The CDR3 length is 14 residues.

This rearrangement joins TRBV5-1 to TRBJ1-2, with 10 positions matching TRBD1. The CDR3 covers 16 residues. Germline values: CDR1 SGHRS, CDR2 YFSETQ. Trimming removed 4 bases from V and 2 bases from J; junction bases left unmatched: 8. CDR3 protein: CASSAGTGDGNYGYTF. Written as DNA, the CDR3 is TGCGCCAGCAGCGCCGGGACAGGGGATGGGAACTATGGCTACACCTTC.

The rearrangement links TRBV6-5 to TRBJ1-2; D gene ambiguous. CDR1 is MNHEY, CDR2 SVGAGI, per germline. The CDR3 has 13 residues. Trimming cost V 2 bases and J 1 base, with 5 bases left between them. The CDR3 nucleotides are TGTGCCAGCAGTTACGGAGTTAACTATGGCTACACCTTC. It translates to CASSYGVNYGYTF.

This clone was observed a few times. This chain links TRBV6-5 with TRBJ2-3, with D unclear. Trimming removed 3 bases from V and 5 bases from J, with 9 bases in between. This CDR3 is 13 amino acids long. Germline CDR1 MNHEY, CDR2 SVGAGI. CDR3 DNA sequence: TGTGCCAGCAGTTATTCTGACTTAGATACGCAGTATTTT. Residues: CASSYSDLDTQYF.

The chain combines TRBV9 with TRBJ2-5, with 11 bases that match TRBD2. The CDR3 has 16 residues. V shed 0 bases and J 3 bases; nucleotides not matched to a gene: 4. Per germline, CDR1 SGDLS and CDR2 YYNGEE. The CDR3 DNA sequence: TGTGCCAGCAGCGTAGGGAAACTAGCGGGGGAAGAGACCCAGTACTTC. This translates into CASSVGKLAGEETQYF. The entire variable domain, with the rest obtained from reference TRBV9 and TRBJ2-5, is as follows: DSGVTQTPKHLITATGQRVTLRCSPRSGDLSVYWYQQSLDQGLQFLIQYYNGEERAKGNILERFSAQQFPDLHSELNLSSLELGDSALYFCASSVGKLAGEETQYFGPGTRLLVL.

A few counts support this clone. The chain carries TRBV7-2 and TRBJ2-3; 9 bases match TRBD1. Per the germline V gene, CDR1 is SGHTA and CDR2 is FQGNSA. CDR3 size: 15 residues. J lost 6 bases, V lost 5 bases, and 9 bases had no gene match. CDR3 sequence (DNA): TGTGCCAGCAGCCAATCGGGACAGGGCAGGGATACGCAGTATTTT. Translating it yields CASSQSGQGRDTQYF.

This clone came up once. CDR3 amino acids: CASSLASQGNSPLHF. The CDR3 DNA reads TGTGCCAGCAGCTTAGCGTCACAGGGGAATTCACCCCTCCACTTT. This chain joins TRBV7-9 and TRBJ1-6; 7 bases align to TRBD1. This CDR3 has 15 residues. CDR1 and CDR2 from the germline V gene are SEHNR and FQNEAQ (reference sequence). Unmatched junction bases numbered 3, after V lost 0 bases and J lost 7 bases.

This chain connects TRBV5-1 to TRBJ2-3, with a weak D call TRBD2 (6 bases). Germline CDR1 SGHRS, CDR2 YFSETQ. The CDR3 extends over 14 amino acids. V was pared by 1 base and J by 2 bases, with 8 bases between. CDR3 in DNA: TGCGCCAGCAGCTTGTCGGGGGACACAGATACGCAGTATTTT. Translated, it gives CASSLSGDTDTQYF. Based on the CDR3 plus reference TRBV5-1 and TRBJ2-3, the full variable domain is KAGVTQTPRYLIKTRGQQVTLSCSPISGHRSVSWYQQTPGQGLQFLFEYFSETQRNKGNFPGRFSGRQFSNSRSEMNVSTLELGDSALYLCASSLSGDTDTQYFGPGTRLTVL.

The chain recombines TRBV2 with TRBJ2-2; 8 bases map to TRBD1. Germline assignment: CDR1 SNHLY and CDR2 FYNNEI. J lost 5 bases, V lost 2 bases, and 1 base had no gene match. The CDR3 contains 14 residues. The CDR3: CASSEQGATGELFF. DNA of the CDR3: TGTGCCAGCAGTGAACAGGGGGCGACCGGGGAGCTGTTTTTT.

This rearrangement joins TRBV19 to TRBJ1-5; D not resolved. Germline assignment: CDR1 LNHDA and CDR2 SQIVND (reference sequence). V gave up 2 bases and J gave up 3 bases, with 14 bases separating them. CDR3 length equals 16 residues. This chain's CDR3 is CASSIKTRGNNQPQHF. CDR3 nucleotides: TGTGCCAGTAGTATAAAAACGAGAGGGAACAATCAGCCCCAGCATTTT.